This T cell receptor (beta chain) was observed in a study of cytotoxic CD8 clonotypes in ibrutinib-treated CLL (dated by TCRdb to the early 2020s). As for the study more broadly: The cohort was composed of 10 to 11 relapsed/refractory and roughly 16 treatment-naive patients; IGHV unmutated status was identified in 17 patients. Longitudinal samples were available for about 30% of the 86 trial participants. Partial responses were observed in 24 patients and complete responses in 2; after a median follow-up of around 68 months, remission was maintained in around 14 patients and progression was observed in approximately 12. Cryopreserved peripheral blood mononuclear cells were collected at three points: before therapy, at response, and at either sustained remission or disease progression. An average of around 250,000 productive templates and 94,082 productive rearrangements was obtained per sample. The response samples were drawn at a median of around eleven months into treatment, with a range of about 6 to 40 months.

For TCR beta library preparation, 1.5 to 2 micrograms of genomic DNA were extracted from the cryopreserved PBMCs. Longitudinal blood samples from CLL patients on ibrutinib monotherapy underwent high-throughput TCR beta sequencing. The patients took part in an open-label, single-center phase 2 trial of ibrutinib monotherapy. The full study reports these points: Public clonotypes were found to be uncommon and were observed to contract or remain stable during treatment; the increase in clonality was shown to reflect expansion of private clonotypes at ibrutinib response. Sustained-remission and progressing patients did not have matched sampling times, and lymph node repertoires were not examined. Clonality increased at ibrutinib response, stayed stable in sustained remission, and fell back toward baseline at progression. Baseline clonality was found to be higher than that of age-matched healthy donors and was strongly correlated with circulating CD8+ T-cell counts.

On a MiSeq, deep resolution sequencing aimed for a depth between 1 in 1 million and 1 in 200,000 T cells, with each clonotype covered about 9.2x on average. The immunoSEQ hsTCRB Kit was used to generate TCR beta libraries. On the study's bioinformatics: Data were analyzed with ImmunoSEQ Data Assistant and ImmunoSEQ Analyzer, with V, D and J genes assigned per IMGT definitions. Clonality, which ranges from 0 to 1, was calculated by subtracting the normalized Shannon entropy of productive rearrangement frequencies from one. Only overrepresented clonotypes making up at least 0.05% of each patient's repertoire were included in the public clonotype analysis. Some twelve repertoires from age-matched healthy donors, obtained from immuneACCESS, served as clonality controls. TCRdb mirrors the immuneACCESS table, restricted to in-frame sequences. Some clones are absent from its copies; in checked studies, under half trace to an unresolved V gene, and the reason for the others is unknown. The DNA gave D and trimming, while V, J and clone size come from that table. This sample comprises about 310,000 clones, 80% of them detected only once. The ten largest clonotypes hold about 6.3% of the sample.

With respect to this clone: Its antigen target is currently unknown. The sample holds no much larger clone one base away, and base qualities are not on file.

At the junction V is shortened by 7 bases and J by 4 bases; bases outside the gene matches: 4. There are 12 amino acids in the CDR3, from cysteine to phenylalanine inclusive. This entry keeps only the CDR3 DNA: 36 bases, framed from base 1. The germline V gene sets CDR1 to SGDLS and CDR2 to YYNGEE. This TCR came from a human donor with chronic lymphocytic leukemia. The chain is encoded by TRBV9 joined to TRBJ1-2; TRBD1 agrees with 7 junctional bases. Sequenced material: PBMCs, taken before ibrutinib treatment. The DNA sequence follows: TGTGCCAGCGGACAGGCTGTCTATGGCTACACCTTC. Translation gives CASGQAVYGYTF. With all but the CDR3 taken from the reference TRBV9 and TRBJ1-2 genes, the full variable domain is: DSGVTQTPKHLITATGQRVTLRCSPRSGDLSVYWYQQSLDQGLQFLIQYYNGEERAKGNILERFSAQQFPDLHSELNLSSLELGDSALYFCASGQAVYGYTFGSGTRLTVV.